Detailed here is one TCR beta chain. What it binds is not known. This specimen comes from a study of long-term antiretroviral therapy in people with HIV. The study's findings and limits: The blood, collected between about 2004 and 2017, was possibly taken under older ART regimens. Researchers lacked any data on ART adherence, viral resistance or therapy changes. An increase in diversity followed ART, yet levels stayed below transplant donor controls. When set beside controls, HIV repertoires had CDR3 length ranges that were narrower.

The immunoSEQ assay was v3.0, run at survey level. Method: immunoSEQ multiplex PCR; TCRdb's copy keeps in-frame clones and lacks some. This sample carries just under 20,000 clones, roughly 87% of them seen once, and the ten largest clones take 3.5% to 5%. The germline CDR1 and CDR2 sequences are SQVTM and ANQGSEA. The CDR3 has 15 residues. J was trimmed by 1 base and V by 5 bases; bases with no gene match: 8. V usage is TRBV29-1 and J usage is TRBJ2-5; 9 bases are shared with TRBD2. Sequencing was performed on unsorted PBMCs, taken 2.1 years after starting antiretroviral therapy. The TCR was taken from a man between 18 and 35 years old with HIV. CDR3 loop: CSVRAGGGLQETQYF. The CDR3 DNA sequence: TGCAGCGTTCGCGCGGGAGGGGGCCTCCAAGAGACCCAGTACTTC.